A single sample is the source of the 29 T cell receptor beta chains below, sequenced in a study of blood T cell repertoires in COVID-19. Sequenced by immunoSEQ multiplex PCR; TCRdb stores in-frame clones only, minus some. The table has 80,000 to 95,000 clones, about 85% seen once. The source material was peripheral blood. The receptors derive from a human donor in a cohort sampled during active COVID-19.

This clone was picked up a small number of times. The rearrangement links TRBV10-3 to TRBJ1-1, with a tentative D call TRBD1 (6 bases). This CDR3 is 12 amino acids long. Trimming pared 6 bases from V and 6 bases from J, leaving 11 bases between. Germline loops: CDR1 ENHRY, CDR2 SYGVKD. In DNA form, the CDR3 reads TGTGCCATCAGCATACAGGGTGCTGAAGCTTTCTTT. This translates into CAISIQGAEAFF.

The chain recombines TRBV29-1 with TRBJ1-2; D is uncertain. CDR3 length equals 11 residues. With 6 bases removed from V and 4 bases from J, the gap between germline ends came to 9 bases. The germline V gene encodes CDR1 SQVTM and CDR2 ANQGSEA. CDR3: CSVRGSYGYTF. For the CDR3, the DNA is TGCAGCGTGCGAGGGAGCTATGGCTACACCTTC. Full variable domain (outside the CDR3, taken from reference TRBV29-1 and TRBJ1-2): SAVISQKPSRDICQRGTSLTIQCQVDSQVTMMFWYRQQPGQSLTLIATANQGSEATYESGFVIDKFPISRPNLTFSTLTVSNMSPEDSSIYLCSVRGSYGYTFGSGTRLTVV.

The chain is built from TRBV5-1 and TRBJ2-7, with 8 nucleotides matching TRBD1. CDR1 is SGHRS, CDR2 YFSETQ, per germline. With 3 bases clipped from V and 2 bases from J, the junction kept 4 bases outside the gene matches. This CDR3 has 14 amino acids. The CDR3 sequence is CASSSGTGAYEQYF. The CDR3 bases are TGCGCCAGCAGCTCCGGGACAGGAGCCTACGAGCAGTACTTC. Drawing the rest from reference TRBV5-1 and TRBJ2-7, the complete variable domain is KAGVTQTPRYLIKTRGQQVTLSCSPISGHRSVSWYQQTPGQGLQFLFEYFSETQRNKGNFPGRFSGRQFSNSRSEMNVSTLELGDSALYLCASSSGTGAYEQYFGPGTRLTVT.

V gene TRBV27 combines with J gene TRBJ1-2; D is unresolved. Germline CDR1 reads MNHEY; CDR2 reads SMNVEV (reference sequence). V was clipped by 4 bases and J by 4 bases, with 13 bases between them. CDR3 length equals 14 residues. The CDR3 loop is CASSWSSRSYGYTF. The CDR3 DNA reads as TGTGCCAGCAGTTGGAGCAGTAGGTCCTATGGCTACACCTTC.

The chain uses TRBV15 and TRBJ1-2, with D possibly TRBD1 on 5 matching bases. V was cut by 0 bases and J by 4 bases, with 9 bases left in between. CDR1 is LNHNV, CDR2 YYDKDF, per germline (reference sequence). This CDR3 has 14 amino acids. The CDR3 is CATSRDRVLYGYTF. CDR3 DNA: TGTGCCACCAGCAGAGACAGGGTCCTCTATGGCTACACCTTC.

The chain joins TRBV7-9 to TRBJ2-1; 9 nucleotides align to TRBD1. Looked up from germline, CDR1 is SEHNR and CDR2 is FQNEAQ (reference sequence). This CDR3 region has 16 residues. The ends lost 5 bases at V and 7 bases at J; junction bases unmatched: 12. CDR3: CASSPRGDRARNEQFF. CDR3 sequence (DNA): TGTGCCAGCAGCCCCCGGGGGGACAGGGCACGAAATGAGCAGTTCTTC.

The chain combines TRBV13 with TRBJ2-7, with 13 nucleotides matching TRBD2. In germline, CDR1 is PRHDT, CDR2 FYEKMQ (reference sequence). The V gene end was trimmed by 5 bases and the J gene end by 2 bases; junction bases not matched to a gene: 18. This CDR3 has 20 amino acids. This chain's CDR3 is CASSNRPMGQTSGRTYEQYF. CDR3 in DNA: TGTGCCAGCAGCAACCGACCGATGGGACAGACTAGCGGGAGGACCTACGAGCAGTACTTC. The complete variable domain, with remaining parts taken from reference TRBV13 and TRBJ2-7, reads AAGVIQSPRHLIKEKRETATLKCYPIPRHDTVYWYQQGPGQDPQFLISFYEKMQSDKGSIPDRFSAQQFSDYHSELNMSSLELGDSALYFCASSNRPMGQTSGRTYEQYFGPGTRLTVT.

This clone was seen only once. This chain joins TRBV3-1 (or the pseudogene TRBV3-2) and TRBJ2-3, with 9 bases matching TRBD2. The CDR3 consists of 15 residues. Unmatched junction bases numbered 0, after V lost 1 base and J lost 1 base. From germline, CDR1 is LGHDT and CDR2 YNNKEL (reference sequence). CDR3 sequence: CASSQGTSGTDTQYF. In DNA, the CDR3 is TGTGCCAGCAGCCAAGGGACTAGCGGCACAGATACGCAGTATTTT.

The chain uses TRBV7-9 and TRBJ2-1; 8 bases align to TRBD1. The CDR3 extends over 15 amino acids. Germline trimming cut 1 base from V and 1 base from J; bases unmatched to any gene: 0. Germline loops: CDR1 SEHNR, CDR2 FQNEAQ (reference sequence). The CDR3 region has the DNA TGTGCCAGCAGCTTAGACAGGGGGTCCTACAATGAGCAGTTCTTC. Its translation: CASSLDRGSYNEQFF.

The chain couples TRBV7-2 to TRBJ2-3; possible D gene TRBD2, 5 bases. The CDR3 extends over 18 amino acids. Germline-derived CDR1 and CDR2 are SGHTA and FQGNSA. Trimming removed 2 bases from V and 6 bases from J, with 24 bases in between. CDR3: CASSLSTPRRGSSDTQYF. The CDR3 DNA follows: TGTGCCAGCAGCTTATCCACCCCTCGGAGAGGGAGCTCTGATACGCAGTATTTT. Full variable domain (outside the CDR3, taken from reference TRBV7-2 and TRBJ2-3): GAGVSQSPSNKVTEKGKDVELRCDPISGHTALYWYRQSLGQGLEFLIYFQGNSAPDKSGLPSDRFSAERTGGSVSTLTIQRTQQEDSAVYLCASSLSTPRRGSSDTQYFGPGTRLTVL.

The gene calls are TRBV29-1 and TRBJ1-1; no reliable D call. CDR1 and CDR2 (germline): SQVTM, ANQGSEA. The CDR3 is made up of 13 amino acids. Between the trimmed V and J ends, which lost 0 bases and 11 bases, there was a span of 16 bases. The CDR3 DNA reads as TGCAGCGTTGAAGATCCTCGACGGGTCGCGGCTTTCTTT. Its translation: CSVEDPRRVAAFF.

The J gene is TRBJ1-1, the V gene TRBV7-2; D ambiguous. This CDR3 is built from 14 residues. Trimming shortened V by 2 bases and J by 1 base, and 8 bases separated the two germline ends. Germline V CDR1 and CDR2: SGHTA, FQGNSA. CDR3 nucleotide sequence: TGTGCCAGCAGCTTATTACGGGGGAACACTGAAGCTTTCTTT. Translated, it gives CASSLLRGNTEAFF.

V gene TRBV6-6 combines with J gene TRBJ2-5; D might be TRBD2 (5 bases). V lost 6 bases and J 5 bases, leaving 7 bases between the germline ends. The CDR3 is 11 residues long. Germline V gene lookup returns CDR1 MNHNY and CDR2 SVGAGI (reference sequence). As DNA, the CDR3 is TGTGCCAGCAGGGGAGCGGAGACCCAGTACTTC. This translates into CASRGAETQYF.

The chain combines TRBV28 with TRBJ1-6; D remains unclear. The germline gives CDR1 MDHEN, CDR2 SYDVKM. The ends were cut back, 3 bases at V and 9 bases at J, with 12 bases in the middle. The CDR3 runs to 14 residues. The CDR3 loop reads CASSFGGRSSPLHF. The CDR3 DNA sequence: TGTGCCAGCAGTTTTGGAGGGCGAAGTTCACCCCTCCACTTT. The full variable domain, its missing parts supplied by reference TRBV28 and TRBJ1-6, is DVKVTQSSRYLVKRTGEKVFLECVQDMDHENMFWYRQDPGLGLRLIYFSYDVKMKEKGDIPEGYSVSREKKERFSLILESASTNQTSMYLCASSFGGRSSPLHFGNGTRLTVT.

The chain recombines TRBV9 with TRBJ2-5; D possibly corresponds to TRBD1 (7 bases). Germline assignment: CDR1 SGDLS and CDR2 YYNGEE. The length of the CDR3 is 16 residues. Trimming left V 2 bases short and J 5 bases short, with 19 bases between. DNA for the CDR3: TGTGCCAGCAGCGTCAGGGGGGCGCAACCTTCGGAGACCCAGTACTTC. Translation gives CASSVRGAQPSETQYF. Filled out from reference TRBV9 and TRBJ2-5, the complete variable domain reads DSGVTQTPKHLITATGQRVTLRCSPRSGDLSVYWYQQSLDQGLQFLIQYYNGEERAKGNILERFSAQQFPDLHSELNLSSLELGDSALYFCASSVRGAQPSETQYFGPGTRLLVL.

The chain links TRBV6-5 to TRBJ1-6; D may be TRBD1 (6 bases). The CDR3 has 13 amino acids. V lost 10 bases and J lost 4, with 11 bases in between. Per germline, CDR1 MNHEY and CDR2 SVGAGI. This CDR3 is CATNRDYNSPLHF. As DNA, the CDR3 is TGTGCCACAAACAGGGATTATAATTCACCCCTCCACTTT.

The chain is built from TRBV7-2 and TRBJ2-1; 12 bases are a match to TRBD2. The CDR3 runs 17 residues. CDR1 and CDR2 from the germline V gene are SGHTA and FQGNSA. After removal of 5 bases from V and 5 bases from J, the junction contained 10 bases not matched to a gene. CDR3 residues: CASSRLAGGLRNNEQFF. CDR3 nucleotide sequence: TGTGCCAGCAGCCGCCTAGCGGGGGGGCTTAGGAACAATGAGCAGTTCTTC.

This chain joins TRBV18 and TRBJ1-1, with D tentatively TRBD1 (5 bases). Germline V lookup: CDR1 KGHSH, CDR2 LQKENI. The CDR3 runs to 15 residues. V was pared by 0 bases and J by 0 bases, with 8 bases between. In DNA, the CDR3 is TGTGCCAGCTCACCACCTAAAGGGGTGAACACTGAAGCTTTCTTT. It codes for CASSPPKGVNTEAFF.

The chain couples TRBV4-3 to TRBJ2-7; 9 nucleotides line up with TRBD2. The V gene end was trimmed by 0 bases and the J gene end by 2 bases; junction bases not matched to a gene: 14. The V gene's germline CDR1 is LGHNA and CDR2 YSLEER. CDR3 size: 19 residues. The CDR3 nucleotides are TGCGCCAGCAGCCAAGATCAGGGGACTAGCTATGGGTATGCCTACGAGCAGTACTTC. Translation: CASSQDQGTSYGYAYEQYF.

J is TRBJ2-5 and V is TRBV5-6, with 7 nucleotides matching TRBD2. This CDR3 has 15 amino acids. Germline V gene sequence: CDR1 SGHDT, CDR2 YYEEEE. After removal of 0 bases from V and 0 bases from J, the junction contained 2 bases not matched to a gene. In nucleotides, the CDR3 is TGTGCCAGCAGCTTGGGAGCGGGGTACCAAGAGACCCAGTACTTC. Its protein product is CASSLGAGYQETQYF.

The CDR3 DNA sequence: TGTGCCAGCAGCTTAGGTCCGGACAGGGAGGACGAGCAGTACTTC. As protein: CASSLGPDREDEQYF. The chain has TRBV7-2 and TRBJ2-7; 8 nucleotides align to TRBD1. The J segment lost 5 bases and the V segment lost 1 base, leaving 7 bases of the junction unmatched. Germline CDR1 SGHTA, CDR2 FQGNSA. The CDR3 has 15 residues.

The chain employs TRBV6-6 and TRBJ1-1; no clear D. Germline V lookup: CDR1 MNHNY, CDR2 SVGAGI (reference sequence). The CDR3 loop spans 12 amino acids. Trimming shortened V by 2 bases and J by 7 bases, and 8 bases separated the two germline ends. CDR3 sequence: CASSYPQFEAFF. DNA of the CDR3: TGTGCCAGCAGTTACCCCCAGTTTGAAGCTTTCTTT.

This chain uses TRBV2 with TRBJ2-7, with a possible D match to TRBD1 (5 bases). This CDR3 comprises 14 residues. Per the germline V gene, CDR1 is SNHLY and CDR2 is FYNNEI. V gave up 0 bases and J gave up 4 bases, with 10 bases separating them. The CDR3 bases are TGTGCCAGCAGTGAAGCGAGACAGAAGTACGAGCAGTACTTC. Amino acids: CASSEARQKYEQYF.

The chain employs TRBV10-3 and TRBJ1-2, with D perhaps TRBD1 (5 bases). The V gene lost 2 bases and the J gene lost 8 bases, with 9 bases spanning the gap. CDR1 is ENHRY, CDR2 SYGVKD, per germline. The CDR3 consists of 12 residues. CDR3 sequence: CAISEGAGGYTF. The CDR3 nucleotides read TGTGCCATCAGTGAGGGGGCAGGAGGCTACACCTTC.

The J gene is TRBJ2-5, the V gene TRBV19, with 16 bases fitting TRBD2. The CDR3 extends over 17 amino acids. V lost 3 bases to trimming and J lost 4 bases; unmatched junction nucleotides: 5. Germline CDR1 is LNHDA and CDR2 is SQIVND (reference sequence). This CDR3 reads CASSIRGLAGGGETQYF. As DNA, the CDR3 is TGTGCCAGTAGTATCCGGGGACTAGCGGGAGGGGGAGAGACCCAGTACTTC.

This rearrangement joins TRBV6-5 to TRBJ2-1; possible D gene TRBD2, 5 bases. Germline lookup yields CDR1 MNHEY and CDR2 SVGAGI. V was shortened by 6 bases and J by 10 bases, with 16 bases between the two germline ends. This CDR3 comprises 13 residues. In DNA, the CDR3 is TGTGCCAGCAGCGGGCGGGTCGTCCGGGAGCAGTTCTTC. Translated, it gives CASSGRVVREQFF.

The rearrangement links TRBV7-2 to TRBJ1-5, with D unresolved. The CDR3 covers 17 residues. V dropped 2 bases and J dropped 0 bases, with 14 bases sitting between them. In germline, CDR1 is SGHTA, CDR2 FQGNSA. CDR3 DNA: TGTGCCAGCAGCTTAAACCCGGGGTTCTATAGCAATCAGCCCCAGCATTTT. Amino acids: CASSLNPGFYSNQPQHF.

The rearrangement uses TRBV9 and TRBJ2-5, with 8 bases that match TRBD2. Germline loops: CDR1 SGDLS, CDR2 YYNGEE. The CDR3 is made up of 19 amino acids. Unmatched junction bases numbered 25, after V lost 7 bases and J lost 5 bases. CDR3 coding DNA: TGTGCCAGCGGTCGGCCCCTACTAGCGGACCTCACGCGCGGGGAGACCCAGTACTTC. Translation: CASGRPLLADLTRGETQYF.

This sequence joins TRBV30 and TRBJ2-7; TRBD1 is a possible D gene (6 bases). Trimming removed 4 bases at V and 3 bases at J, with 10 bases between. The CDR3 is made up of 12 amino acids. Germline CDR1 and CDR2: GTSNPN and SVGIG (reference sequence). The CDR3 DNA is TGTGCCTGGAATACAGGGTTCTACGAGCAGTACTTC. Translated, it gives CAWNTGFYEQYF.